Following are 32 T cell receptor beta chains from one sample sequenced in a study of cytomegalovirus exposure and HLA in healthy donors (TCRdb year 2017). Library construction relied on the immunoSEQ multiplex PCR assay. For the multiplex PCR, a mixture combining 60 forward primers for TCR Vbeta segments and 13 reverse primers for TCR Jbeta segments was used. What TCRdb holds here is the immuneACCESS table cut down to in-frame rearrangements. Part of the clones is not present; checked against another copy, under half of the missing clones reflect an unresolved V gene, and the others are unexplained. The sample table records 100,000 to 150,000 clones; over 65% of these occur just once. The ten biggest clones cover about 2% of the sample. The sample was PBMCs. These receptor sequences come from a man aged 45-65 years in good health and CMV-seronegative.

In nucleotides, the CDR3 is TGTGCCAGCATTCCACCCTTGGAGGAGACCCAGTACTTC. It specifies CASIPPLEETQYF. The rearrangement joins TRBV6-1 to TRBJ2-5; D unclear. Germline assignment: CDR1 MNHNS and CDR2 SASEGT. This CDR3 is built from 13 residues. Trimming cost V 7 bases and J 5 bases, with 14 bases left between them.

This clone was detected only once. J is TRBJ1-3 and V is TRBV6-1, with D possibly TRBD1 on 6 matching bases. V was shortened by 7 bases and J by 0 bases, with 7 bases between the two germline ends. CDR3 length: 13 residues. Germline CDR1 and CDR2: MNHNS and SASEGT. The CDR3 reads CASIRGSGNTIYF. DNA of the CDR3: TGTGCCAGCATCAGGGGCTCTGGAAACACCATATATTTT.

This chain links TRBV5-6 with TRBJ2-4; tentative D call: TRBD1 (5 bases). This CDR3 has 16 residues. The ends were cut back, 0 bases at V and 1 base at J, with 11 bases in the middle. Germline V gives CDR1 SGHDT, CDR2 YYEEEE. Here the CDR3 reads CASSLVQGRAKNIQYF. In DNA, the CDR3 is TGTGCCAGCAGCTTGGTGCAGGGTAGGGCCAAAAACATTCAGTACTTC.

The chain joins TRBV19 to TRBJ2-4; D may be TRBD1 (5 bases). The V end lost 3 bases, the J end lost 1 base, and 13 bases lay between the germline ends. The CDR3 has 16 amino acids. Germline loops: CDR1 LNHDA, CDR2 SQIVND (reference sequence). The CDR3 region has the DNA TGTGCCAGTAGTATCCTTAGGGGCTATGCCAAAAACATTCAGTACTTC. Translated, it gives CASSILRGYAKNIQYF.

The CDR3 protein is CASSVDILSNTGELFF. CDR3 nucleotide sequence: TGTGCCAGCAGCGTGGACATCCTGTCGAACACCGGGGAGCTGTTTTTT. The chain recombines TRBV9 with TRBJ2-2; the D gene is possibly TRBD1 (5 bases). The CDR3 consists of 16 residues. Trimming shortened V by 2 bases and J by 0 bases, and 11 bases separated the two germline ends. The germline V gene has CDR1 SGDLS and CDR2 YYNGEE.

The rearrangement joins TRBV19 to TRBJ2-7; 7 bases match TRBD2. This CDR3 is built from 16 residues. V shed 1 base and J 1 base; nucleotides not matched to a gene: 7. Per germline, CDR1 LNHDA and CDR2 SQIVND (reference sequence). CDR3 coding DNA: TGTGCCAGTAGTATAGTGGGGGGGGGAACTTCCTACGAGCAGTACGTC. Residues: CASSIVGGGTSYEQYV.

V gene TRBV15 combines with J gene TRBJ2-7, with D perhaps matching TRBD2 (6 bases). CDR3 size: 13 residues. From germline, CDR1 is LNHNV and CDR2 YYDKDF (reference sequence). Trimming took 5 bases from V and 1 from J, leaving 9 bases between them. DNA of the CDR3: TGTGCCACCAGCCGGAGGGAGTCCTACGAGCAGTACTTC. This sequence encodes CATSRRESYEQYF.

The chain employs TRBV29-1 and TRBJ2-1; no firm D call. The CDR3 spans 12 residues. CDR1 SQVTM and CDR2 ANQGSEA come from the germline V gene. The V end lost 4 bases, the J end lost 5 bases, and 9 bases lay between the germline ends. In DNA, the CDR3 is TGCAGCGTTGGCGCACTCCACAATGAGCAGTTCTTC. As protein: CSVGALHNEQFF.

The genes are TRBV7-9 and TRBJ2-7; 8 positions agree with TRBD1. This CDR3 comprises 13 residues. CDR1 and CDR2 from the germline V gene are SEHNR and FQNEAQ (reference sequence). The CDR3 bases are TGTTCCAGCAGCGCGACAGGGGACTCCGAGCAGTACGTC. This translates into CSSSATGDSEQYV.

The chain links TRBV7-3 to TRBJ2-5, with a tentative D call TRBD2 (5 bases). Germline CDR1 SGHTA, CDR2 FQGTGA. The V gene lost 5 bases and the J gene lost 4 bases, with 11 bases spanning the gap. CDR3 size: 13 residues. CDR3 loop: CASSGGVGETQYF. DNA for the CDR3: TGTGCCAGCAGCGGAGGAGTCGGAGAGACCCAGTACTTC. Variable domain in full (rest from reference TRBV7-3 and TRBJ2-5): GAGVSQTPSNKVTEKGKYVELRCDPISGHTALYWYRQSLGQGPEFLIYFQGTGAADDSGLPNDRFFAVRPEGSVSTLKIQRTERGDSAVYLCASSGGVGETQYFGPGTRLLVL.

As concerns this clone: One junction end does not reproduce the germline sequence, and a read error may be involved. CDR3 region: CSSSVYAGTESSYEQYF. In DNA form, the CDR3 reads TGTTCCAGCAGCGTCTACGCGGGGACAGAGAGCTCCTACGAGCAGTACTTC. The V gene is TRBV7-9, the J gene TRBJ2-7; D might be TRBD1 (7 bases). Looked up from germline, CDR1 is SEHNR and CDR2 is FQNEAQ (reference sequence). The CDR3 runs to 17 residues. Full variable domain (remainder filled in from reference TRBV7-9 and TRBJ2-7): DTGVSQNPRHKITKRGQNVTFRCDPISEHNRLYWYRQTLGQGPEFLTYFQNEAQLEKSRLLSDRFSAERPKGSFSTLEIQRTEQGDSAMYLCSSSVYAGTESSYEQYFGPGTRLTVT.

This sequence joins TRBV21-1 and TRBJ2-7; TRBD2, the D gene given by the table, was not confirmed from the DNA. TRBV21-1 is a pseudogene. The CDR3 extends over 12 amino acids. The CDR3 sequence is CASSLRGGEQYF. CDR3 nucleotide sequence: TGTGCCAGCAGCCTCCGGGGGGGAGAGCAGTACTTC.

The rearrangement links TRBV6-5 to TRBJ1-2, with TRBD1 as a possible D gene (5 bases). V was cut by 5 bases and J by 4 bases, with 14 bases left in between. Looked up from germline, CDR1 is MNHEY and CDR2 is SVGAGI. This CDR3 is built from 14 residues. The DNA for the CDR3 is TGTGCCAGCAGTCTAAACCCAGGGCCCTATGGCTACACCTTC. Its protein product is CASSLNPGPYGYTF.

The CDR3 bases are TGTGCCGGGGGGGGGACGGATAATTCACCCCTCCACTTT. Encoded protein: CAGGGTDNSPLHF. This chain connects TRBV6-1 to TRBJ1-6, with D perhaps matching TRBD1 (5 bases). Per the germline V gene, CDR1 is MNHNS and CDR2 is SASEGT. V lost 11 bases and J 5 bases, leaving 13 bases between the germline ends. CDR3 length: 13 amino acids.

The CDR3 reads CASSQETAGGLREPQHF. The CDR3, as DNA: TGTGCCAGCAGCCAAGAGACCGCGGGAGGATTAAGGGAGCCCCAGCATTTT. J is TRBJ1-5 and V is TRBV4-2; the D is unclear. Germline values: CDR1 LGHNA, CDR2 YNFKEQ. V lost 0 bases and J lost 8, with 20 bases in between. This CDR3 spans 17 amino acids.

V and J are TRBV19 and TRBJ2-2; D uncertain. Germline CDR1 reads LNHDA; CDR2 reads SQIVND (reference sequence). The CDR3 consists of 15 residues. Deletions cut 3 bases from V and 0 bases from J, with 8 bases between. CDR3 coding DNA: TGTGCCAGTAGTATTCTGAGCGCGAACACCGGGGAGCTGTTTTTT. It yields the protein CASSILSANTGELFF.

The rearrangement uses TRBV19 and TRBJ2-3; possible D gene TRBD2, 5 bases. The germline CDR1 and CDR2 sequences are LNHDA and SQIVND (reference sequence). Trimming removed 2 bases from V and 5 bases from J, with 14 bases in between. The CDR3 length is 15 residues. In DNA form, the CDR3 reads TGTGCCAGTAGTATACAACGGGATCCCATAGATACGCAGTATTTT. It is translated as CASSIQRDPIDTQYF.

In the case of this clone: At one end the junction does not follow the germline gene, possibly because of a read error. Here the CDR3 DNA reads TGTGCCAGCAGCTTAGAAAGGAGGGTCCCACAAGCCCCCTTTATGTCTTTT. Translating it yields CASSLERRVPQAPFMSF. The chain uses TRBV7-6 and TRBJ2-3; tentatively, D is TRBD2 (6 bases). This CDR3 comprises 17 residues. CDR1 SGHVS and CDR2 FNYEAQ come from the germline V gene.

The chain employs TRBV23-1 and TRBJ2-3, with 13 bases matching TRBD2. TRBV23-1 is flagged as an ORF with uncertain function. The CDR3 is 18 residues long. V lost 3 bases and J lost 2; bases outside the gene matches: 8. The CDR3 reads CASSHSGLAGDHTDTQYF. As DNA, the CDR3 is TGCGCCAGCAGTCACTCTGGACTAGCGGGGGACCACACAGATACGCAGTATTTT.

The chain has TRBV19 and TRBJ1-2; D possibly corresponds to TRBD1 (6 bases). Germline lookup yields CDR1 LNHDA and CDR2 SQIVND (reference sequence). V shed 3 bases and J shed 0 bases, with 8 bases lying between them. The CDR3 is 14 residues long. Here the CDR3 reads CASSIRQANYGYTF. Here the CDR3 DNA reads TGTGCCAGTAGTATTCGACAGGCTAACTATGGCTACACCTTC.

This rearrangement joins TRBV11-3 to TRBJ1-5, with 8 bases identical to TRBD1. CDR1 and CDR2 from the germline V gene are SGHNT and YENEEA. V lost 3 bases to trimming and J lost 9 bases; unmatched junction nucleotides: 19. The CDR3 contains 18 residues. In DNA, the CDR3 is TGTGCCAGCAGCTTGAGGGGAGCCCCCAGGGGGCGCATCTGGCCCCAGCATTTT. Translation: CASSLRGAPRGRIWPQHF.

This clone was observed a few times. This chain joins TRBV19 and TRBJ1-1; no reliable D call. CDR1 LNHDA and CDR2 SQIVND come from the germline V gene (reference sequence). The CDR3 length is 14 residues. Trimming left V 4 bases short and J 2 bases short, with 11 bases between. CDR3 DNA sequence: TGTGCCAGTAGTACGAACAGAGTTAACACTGAAGCTTTCTTT. Its protein product is CASSTNRVNTEAFF.

The chain combines TRBV5-6 with TRBJ1-5; the match to TRBD1 covers 9 bases. The CDR3 spans 17 residues. Germline CDR1 SGHDT, CDR2 YYEEEE. V lost 4 bases to trimming and J lost 0 bases; unmatched junction nucleotides: 8. The CDR3 DNA reads TGTGCCAGCAGCCGGGGACAGGGCTTTTATAGCAATCAGCCCCAGCATTTT. Encoded protein: CASSRGQGFYSNQPQHF.

The rearrangement uses TRBV30 and TRBJ1-1; a weak D match, TRBD1 (6 bases). This CDR3 region has 14 residues. The germline CDR1 and CDR2 sequences are GTSNPN and SVGIG (reference sequence). V dropped 5 bases and J dropped 1 base, with 14 bases sitting between them. CDR3 DNA sequence: TGTGCCTGGGACTACCAGGGACAGAACACTGAAGCTTTCTTT. This translates into CAWDYQGQNTEAFF.

V is TRBV10-3 and J is TRBJ1-1; the match to TRBD1 covers 8 bases. The CDR3 contains 16 residues. The J segment lost 14 bases and the V segment lost 5 bases, leaving 22 bases of the junction unmatched. Germline V lookup: CDR1 ENHRY, CDR2 SYGVKD. The CDR3 loop is CAISNIGTGATPKSFF. The CDR3 DNA sequence: TGTGCCATCAGTAATATAGGGACAGGAGCCACCCCGAAGTCGTTCTTT.

The V call is TRBV9, the J call TRBJ1-2; possible D gene TRBD1, 6 bases. The CDR3 contains 14 residues. V shed 0 bases and J shed 4 bases, with 10 bases lying between them. The germline V gene encodes CDR1 SGDLS and CDR2 YYNGEE. The CDR3 sequence is CASSVELGGYGYTF. In DNA, the CDR3 is TGTGCCAGCAGCGTAGAACTAGGGGGCTATGGCTACACCTTC.

The rearrangement uses TRBV19 and TRBJ1-4; D call uncertain. This CDR3 comprises 16 residues. Germline V gene sequence: CDR1 LNHDA, CDR2 SQIVND (reference sequence). V was clipped by 5 bases and J by 7 bases, with 20 bases between them. The CDR3 spells CASSLTPGTPSEKLFF. The DNA of the CDR3 is TGTGCCAGTAGTTTAACTCCAGGTACGCCAAGTGAAAAACTGTTTTTT.

This clone came up a few times. This sequence joins TRBV5-1 and TRBJ2-3, with D possibly being TRBD2 (6 bases). Per germline, CDR1 SGHRS and CDR2 YFSETQ. The CDR3 length is 15 residues. V dropped 4 bases and J dropped 2 bases, with 14 bases sitting between them. The CDR3, as DNA: TGCGCCAGCAGCCTCGAGTTAGCGGACACAGATACGCAGTATTTT. It specifies CASSLELADTDTQYF.

V gene TRBV7-9 combines with J gene TRBJ2-1, with 9 bases that match TRBD1. CDR3 length: 15 amino acids. Germline trimming cut 5 bases from V and 3 bases from J; bases unmatched to any gene: 5. CDR1 and CDR2 (germline): SEHNR, FQNEAQ (reference sequence). DNA for the CDR3: TGTGCCAGCAGCCCGGACAGGGGCTACTACAATGAGCAGTTCTTC. As protein: CASSPDRGYYNEQFF.

The V and J genes are TRBV5-4 and TRBJ2-3; 8 bases line up with TRBD2. Germline CDR1 reads SGHNT; CDR2 reads YYREEE (reference sequence). The CDR3 consists of 16 residues. Trimming at V came to 7 bases and at J to 0 bases, leaving 10 bases not matched to a gene. CDR3 in amino acids: CASGGKASGSTDTQYF. The CDR3 DNA reads TGTGCCAGCGGGGGAAAGGCTAGCGGGAGCACAGATACGCAGTATTTT.

The J gene is TRBJ2-1, the V gene TRBV4-1; 7 positions agree with TRBD1. Trimming removed 3 bases from V and 4 bases from J; junction bases left unmatched: 6. The CDR3 totals 15 residues. CDR1 and CDR2 (germline): MGHRA, YSYEKL. Here the CDR3 reads CASSQGQLIYNEQFF. The CDR3 DNA follows: TGCGCCAGCAGCCAGGGACAGCTGATTTACAATGAGCAGTTCTTC.

This clone was counted only a few times. V gene TRBV12-5 combines with J gene TRBJ1-6; D gene unclear. Germline-derived CDR1 and CDR2 are LGHNT and FRNRAP. Between the trimmed V and J ends, which lost 3 bases and 0 bases, there was a span of 18 bases. This CDR3 region has 19 residues. The CDR3 DNA is TGTGCTAGTGGTTTACCTAGGCTTTATGCAAGCTCCTATAATTCACCCCTCCACTTT. Protein sequence: CASGLPRLYASSYNSPLHF.